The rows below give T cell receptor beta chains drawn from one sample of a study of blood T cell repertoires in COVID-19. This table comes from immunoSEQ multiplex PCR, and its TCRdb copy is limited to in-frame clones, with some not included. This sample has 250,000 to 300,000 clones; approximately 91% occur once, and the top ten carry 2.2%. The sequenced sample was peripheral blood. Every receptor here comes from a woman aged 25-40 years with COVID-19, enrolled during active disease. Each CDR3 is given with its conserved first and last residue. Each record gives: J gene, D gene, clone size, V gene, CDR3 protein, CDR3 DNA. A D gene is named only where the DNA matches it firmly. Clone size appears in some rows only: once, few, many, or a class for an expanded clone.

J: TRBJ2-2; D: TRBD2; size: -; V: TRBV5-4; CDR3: CASSLLAGGPGGELFF; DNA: TGTGCCAGCAGCCTACTAGCGGGAGGGCCTGGTGGGGAGCTGTTTTTT
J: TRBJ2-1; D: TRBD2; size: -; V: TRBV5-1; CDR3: CASSTGLAALGEQFF; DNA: TGCGCCAGCAGTACGGGACTAGCGGCCTTAGGGGAGCAGTTCTTC
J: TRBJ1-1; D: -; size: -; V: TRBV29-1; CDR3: CSVDKGGGGTEAFF; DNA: TGCAGCGTTGATAAGGGTGGGGGCGGAACTGAAGCTTTCTTT
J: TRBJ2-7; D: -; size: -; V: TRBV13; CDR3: CASSLMRVTNHEQYF; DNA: TGTGCCAGCAGCTTAATGCGCGTTACCAACCACGAGCAGTACTTC
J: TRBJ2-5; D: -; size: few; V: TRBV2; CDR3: CASSEAPGRQTQYF; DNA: TGTGCCAGCAGTGAAGCGCCGGGGAGGCAGACCCAGTACTTC
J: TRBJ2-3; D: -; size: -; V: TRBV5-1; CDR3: CASSLGGQPTDTQYF; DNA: TGCGCCAGCAGCTTGGGTGGACAGCCCACAGATACGCAGTATTTT
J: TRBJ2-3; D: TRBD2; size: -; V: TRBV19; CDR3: CASSTGLAEITDTQYF; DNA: TGTGCCAGTAGTACGGGACTAGCGGAAATCACAGATACGCAGTATTTT
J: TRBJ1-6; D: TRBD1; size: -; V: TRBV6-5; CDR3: CASTPDRAYSPLHF; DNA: TGTGCCAGCACCCCGGACAGGGCCTATTCACCCCTCCACTTT
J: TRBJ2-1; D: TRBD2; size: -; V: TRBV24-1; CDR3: CATSETRLAGGRDEQFF; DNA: TGTGCCACCAGTGAAACAAGACTAGCGGGAGGTCGGGATGAGCAGTTCTTC
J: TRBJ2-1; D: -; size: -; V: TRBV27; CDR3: CASSLDGSLYNEQFF; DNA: TGTGCCAGCAGTTTAGATGGGAGTCTTTACAATGAGCAGTTCTTC
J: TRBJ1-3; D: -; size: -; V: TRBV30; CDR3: CAWRFLSGNTIYF; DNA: TGTGCCTGGAGGTTCCTCTCTGGAAACACCATATATTTT
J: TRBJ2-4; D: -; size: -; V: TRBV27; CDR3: CASSATGIIGDIQYF; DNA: TGTGCCAGCAGTGCCACAGGGATCATAGGTGACATTCAGTACTTC
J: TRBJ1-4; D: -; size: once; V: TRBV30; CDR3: CAWTGAPNEKLFF; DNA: TGTGCCTGGACAGGGGCCCCTAATGAAAAACTGTTTTTT
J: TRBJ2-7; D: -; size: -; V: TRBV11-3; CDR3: CASSQGAEQYF; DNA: TGTGCCAGCAGCCAAGGGGCCGAGCAGTACTTC
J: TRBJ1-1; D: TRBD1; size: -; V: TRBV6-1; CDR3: CASSEGSIWAGGLNTEAFF; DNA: TGTGCCAGCAGTGAAGGGTCCATTTGGGCAGGGGGTCTGAACACTGAAGCTTTCTTT
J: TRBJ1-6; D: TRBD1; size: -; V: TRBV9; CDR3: CASSSQGAGNSPLHF; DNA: TGTGCCAGCAGCTCCCAGGGGGCAGGGAATTCACCCCTCCACTTT
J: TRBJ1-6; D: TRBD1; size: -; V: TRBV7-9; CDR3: CASSPTGNNSPLHF; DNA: TGTGCCAGCAGCCCGACAGGGAATAATTCACCCCTCCACTTT
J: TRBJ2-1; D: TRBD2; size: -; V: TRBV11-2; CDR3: CASSLDPAGTYNEQFF; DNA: TGTGCCAGCAGCTTAGACCCAGCGGGGACCTACAATGAGCAGTTCTTC
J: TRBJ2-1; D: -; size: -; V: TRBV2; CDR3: CASSGRGNEQFF; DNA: TGTGCCAGCAGTGGAAGGGGAAATGAGCAGTTCTTC
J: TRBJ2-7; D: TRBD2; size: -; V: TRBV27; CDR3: CASRPGLALLRTYEQYF; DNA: TGTGCCAGCAGGCCGGGACTAGCCCTTTTACGAACCTACGAGCAGTACTTC
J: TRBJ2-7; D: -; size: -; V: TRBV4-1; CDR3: CASSQVPGDDYEQYF; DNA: TGCGCCAGCAGCCAAGTTCCCGGGGATGACTACGAGCAGTACTTC
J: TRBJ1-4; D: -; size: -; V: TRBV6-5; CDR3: CASSLDRTNEKLFF; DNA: TGTGCCAGCAGCCTCGACAGAACCAATGAAAAACTGTTTTTT
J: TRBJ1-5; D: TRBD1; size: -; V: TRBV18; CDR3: CASSEGTGRNQPQHF; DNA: TGTGCCAGCTCTGAAGGGACAGGTCGCAATCAGCCCCAGCATTTT
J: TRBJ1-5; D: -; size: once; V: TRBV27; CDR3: CASSPTGLKQPQHF; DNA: TGTGCCAGCAGTCCAACAGGGTTGAAGCAGCCCCAGCATTTT
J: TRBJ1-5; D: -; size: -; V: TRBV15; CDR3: CATSVRDFNQPQHF; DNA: TGTGCCACCAGCGTCCGGGACTTCAATCAGCCCCAGCATTTT
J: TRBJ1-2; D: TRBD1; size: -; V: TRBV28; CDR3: CASSSGQGAVYGYTF; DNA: TGTGCCAGCAGTTCGGGACAGGGGGCCGTCTATGGCTACACCTTC
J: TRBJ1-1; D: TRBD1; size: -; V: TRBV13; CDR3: CASSDTGAQGTEAFF; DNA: TGTGCCAGCAGCGACACAGGGGCTCAGGGGACTGAAGCTTTCTTT
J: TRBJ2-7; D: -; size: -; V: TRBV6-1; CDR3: CASSEARQSSYEQYF; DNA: TGTGCCAGCAGTGAAGCGCGGCAAAGCTCCTACGAGCAGTACTTC
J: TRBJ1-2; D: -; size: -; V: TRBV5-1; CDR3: CASSLVGEDGYTF; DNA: TGCGCCAGCAGCTTGGTAGGGGAGGATGGCTACACCTTC
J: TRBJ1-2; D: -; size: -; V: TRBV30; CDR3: CAWSVSLKTASNYGYTF; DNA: TGTGCCTGGAGTGTCTCTTTGAAGACAGCAAGTAACTATGGCTACACCTTC
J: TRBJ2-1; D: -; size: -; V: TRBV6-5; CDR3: CASSYSRNEQFF; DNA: TGTGCCAGCAGTTACTCTCGGAATGAGCAGTTCTTC
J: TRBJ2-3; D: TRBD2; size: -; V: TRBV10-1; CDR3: CASSAPGLAGAETQYF; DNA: TGCGCCAGCAGTGCCCCGGGACTAGCGGGAGCTGAGACGCAGTATTTT
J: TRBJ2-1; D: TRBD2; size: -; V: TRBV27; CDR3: CASSLASGSSYNEQFF; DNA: TGTGCCAGCAGTTTGGCTAGCGGGAGCTCCTACAATGAGCAGTTCTTC
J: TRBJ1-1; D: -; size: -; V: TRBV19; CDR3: CASSPQTTGKTEAFF; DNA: TGTGCCAGTAGTCCGCAAACAACAGGGAAAACTGAAGCTTTCTTT
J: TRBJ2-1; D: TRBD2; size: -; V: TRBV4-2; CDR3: CASSQGLAEISYNEQFF; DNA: TGTGCCAGCAGCCAGGGACTAGCGGAGATCTCCTACAATGAGCAGTTCTTC
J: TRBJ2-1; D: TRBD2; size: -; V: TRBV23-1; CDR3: CASRRIAGAAYNEQFF; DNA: TGCGCCAGCAGGAGAATAGCGGGAGCTGCCTACAATGAGCAGTTCTTC
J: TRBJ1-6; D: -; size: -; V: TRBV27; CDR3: CAMPTPQSSYNSPLHF; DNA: TGTGCCATGCCGACACCCCAAAGCTCCTATAATTCACCCCTCCACTTT
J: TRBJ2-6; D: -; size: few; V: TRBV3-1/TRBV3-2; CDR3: CASSRSDQGYKSGANVLTF; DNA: TGTGCCAGCAGCCGCTCCGACCAGGGATATAAATCTGGGGCCAACGTCCTGACTTTC
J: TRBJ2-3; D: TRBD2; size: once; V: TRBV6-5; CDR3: CASSYRLAARTDTQYF; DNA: TGTGCCAGCAGTTACCGACTAGCGGCCCGCACAGATACGCAGTATTTT
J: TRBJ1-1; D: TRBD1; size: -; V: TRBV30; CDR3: CAWSAPRQGFNVMNTEAFF; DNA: TGTGCCTGGAGTGCCCCCCGACAGGGGTTTAACGTCATGAACACTGAAGCTTTCTTT
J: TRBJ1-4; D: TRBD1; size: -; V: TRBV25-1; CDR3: CASSEGGQGVYEKLFF; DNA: TGTGCCAGCAGTGAAGGGGGACAGGGAGTGTACGAAAAACTGTTTTTT
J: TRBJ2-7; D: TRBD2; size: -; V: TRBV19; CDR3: CASSITAGVSEQYF; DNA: TGTGCCAGTAGTATCACAGCGGGAGTATCCGAGCAGTACTTC
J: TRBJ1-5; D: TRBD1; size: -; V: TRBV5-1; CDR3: CASSLGTGGTGQPQHF; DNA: TGCGCCAGCAGCTTGGGCACAGGGGGCACAGGGCAGCCCCAGCATTTT
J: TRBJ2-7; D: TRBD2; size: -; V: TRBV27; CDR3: CASSSTSGSVGEQYF; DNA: TGTGCCAGCAGTTCGACTAGCGGGAGTGTGGGGGAGCAGTACTTC
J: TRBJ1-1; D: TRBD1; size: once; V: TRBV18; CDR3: CASSTQTGAPTEAFF; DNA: TGTGCCAGCTCAACTCAGACAGGGGCGCCCACTGAAGCTTTCTTT
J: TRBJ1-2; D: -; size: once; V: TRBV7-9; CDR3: CASSFSQINYGYTF; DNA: TGTGCCAGCAGCTTCAGTCAGATTAACTATGGCTACACCTTC
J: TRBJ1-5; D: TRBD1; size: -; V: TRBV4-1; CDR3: CASSQVKGAVYQPQHF; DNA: TGCGCCAGCAGCCAAGTCAAGGGGGCGGTTTATCAGCCCCAGCATTTT
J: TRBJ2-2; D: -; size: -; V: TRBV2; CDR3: CASSESGGMNPGELFF; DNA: TGTGCCAGCAGTGAATCGGGCGGGATGAACCCCGGGGAGCTGTTTTTT
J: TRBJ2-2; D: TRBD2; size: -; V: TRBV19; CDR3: CASSISQREYTGELFF; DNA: TGTGCCAGTAGTATAAGTCAGCGGGAGTACACCGGGGAGCTGTTTTTT
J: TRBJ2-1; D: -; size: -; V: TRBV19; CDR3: CASSPNIALSYNEQFF; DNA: TGTGCCAGTAGTCCCAATATAGCTCTCTCCTACAATGAGCAGTTCTTC
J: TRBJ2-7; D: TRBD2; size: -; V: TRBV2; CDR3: CASRELAGVDEQYF; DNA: TGTGCCAGCAGAGAGCTAGCGGGAGTAGACGAGCAGTACTTC
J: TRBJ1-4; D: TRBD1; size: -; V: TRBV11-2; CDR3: CASTGQGDEKLFF; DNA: TGTGCCAGCACGGGACAGGGAGACGAAAAACTGTTTTTT
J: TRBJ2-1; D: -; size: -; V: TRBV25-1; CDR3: CASSEWSSGYYNEQFF; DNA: TGTGCCAGCAGTGAATGGAGCAGCGGCTACTACAATGAGCAGTTCTTC
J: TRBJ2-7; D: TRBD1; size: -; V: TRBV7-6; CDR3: CASSSGQGTYEQYF; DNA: TGTGCCAGCAGCAGCGGACAGGGTACCTACGAGCAGTACTTC
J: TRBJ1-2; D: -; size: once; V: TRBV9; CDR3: CASSAENYGYTF; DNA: TGTGCCAGCAGCGCAGAAAACTATGGCTACACCTTC
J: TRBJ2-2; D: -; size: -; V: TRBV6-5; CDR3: CASSTAANTGELFF; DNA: TGTGCCAGCAGTACAGCCGCGAACACCGGGGAGCTGTTTTTT